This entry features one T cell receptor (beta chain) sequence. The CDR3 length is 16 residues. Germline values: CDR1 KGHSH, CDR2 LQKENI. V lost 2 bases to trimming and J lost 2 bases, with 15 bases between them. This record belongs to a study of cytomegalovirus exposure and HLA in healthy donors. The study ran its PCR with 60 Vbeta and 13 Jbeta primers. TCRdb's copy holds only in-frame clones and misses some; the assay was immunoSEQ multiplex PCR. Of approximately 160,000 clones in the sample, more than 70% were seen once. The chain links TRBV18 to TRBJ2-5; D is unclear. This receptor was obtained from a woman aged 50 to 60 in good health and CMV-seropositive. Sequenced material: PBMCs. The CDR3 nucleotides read TGTGCCAGCTCACCAAGGCCGACGCAGGATCAAGAGACCCAGTACTTC. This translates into CASSPRPTQDQETQYF.